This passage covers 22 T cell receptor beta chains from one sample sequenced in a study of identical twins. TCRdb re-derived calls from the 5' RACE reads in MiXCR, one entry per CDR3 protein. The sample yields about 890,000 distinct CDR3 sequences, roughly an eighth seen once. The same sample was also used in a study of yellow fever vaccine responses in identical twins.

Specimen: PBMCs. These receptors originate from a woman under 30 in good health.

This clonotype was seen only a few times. CDR3 protein: CASSQGGGSTPRNNEQFF. The CDR3, as DNA: TGTGCCAGCAGCCAAGGAGGGGGATCTACCCCTAGGAACAATGAGCAGTTCTTC. The chain recombines TRBV3-1 with TRBJ2-1; possibly TRBD1 for D (6 bases). The CDR3 spans 18 residues. V lost 1 base and J 5 bases, leaving 21 bases between the germline ends. The germline CDR1 and CDR2 sequences are LGHDT and YNNKEL (reference sequence).

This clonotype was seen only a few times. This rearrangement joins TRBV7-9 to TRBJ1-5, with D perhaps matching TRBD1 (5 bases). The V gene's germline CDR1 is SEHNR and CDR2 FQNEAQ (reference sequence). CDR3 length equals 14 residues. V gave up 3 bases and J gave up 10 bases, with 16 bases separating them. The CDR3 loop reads CASSFGTFLDPQHF. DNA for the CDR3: TGTGCCAGCAGCTTTGGGACCTTTCTAGATCCCCAGCATTTT.

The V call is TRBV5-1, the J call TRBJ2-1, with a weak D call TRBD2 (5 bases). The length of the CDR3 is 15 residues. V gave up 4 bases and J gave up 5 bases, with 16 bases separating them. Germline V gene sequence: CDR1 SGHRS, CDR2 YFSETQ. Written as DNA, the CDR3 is TGCGCCAGCAGCCCGATTGGTGGACTTAACAATGAGCAGTTCTTC. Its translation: CASSPIGGLNNEQFF.

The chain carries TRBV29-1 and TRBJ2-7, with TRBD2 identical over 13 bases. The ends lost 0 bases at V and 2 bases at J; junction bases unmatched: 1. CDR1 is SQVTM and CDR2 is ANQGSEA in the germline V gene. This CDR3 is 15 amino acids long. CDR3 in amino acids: CSVEDGTSGTYEQYF. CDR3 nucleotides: TGCAGCGTTGAAGATGGGACTAGCGGGACCTACGAGCAGTACTTC.

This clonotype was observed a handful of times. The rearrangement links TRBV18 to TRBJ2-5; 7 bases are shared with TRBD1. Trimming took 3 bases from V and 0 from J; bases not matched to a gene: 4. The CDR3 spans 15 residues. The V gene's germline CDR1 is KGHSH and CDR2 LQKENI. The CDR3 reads CASSPPGTDQETQYF. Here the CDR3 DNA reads TGTGCCAGCTCACCCCCGGGGACAGACCAAGAGACCCAGTACTTC.

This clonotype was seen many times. The CDR3 DNA is TGTGCCATCAGTATACCGGGACAGAGTTCCTACGAGCAGTACGTC. This gives the protein CAISIPGQSSYEQYV. The chain combines TRBV10-3 with TRBJ2-7, with 7 bases that match TRBD1. CDR3 length equals 15 residues. Per germline, CDR1 ENHRY and CDR2 SYGVKD. Trimming cost V 5 bases and J 1 base; bases outside gene matches: 8.

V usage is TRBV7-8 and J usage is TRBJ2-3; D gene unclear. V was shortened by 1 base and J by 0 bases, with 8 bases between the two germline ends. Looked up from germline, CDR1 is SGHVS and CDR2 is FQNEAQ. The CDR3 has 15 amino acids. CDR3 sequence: CASSLVRASTDTQYF. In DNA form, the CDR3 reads TGTGCCAGCAGCTTAGTTCGGGCTAGCACAGATACGCAGTATTTT.

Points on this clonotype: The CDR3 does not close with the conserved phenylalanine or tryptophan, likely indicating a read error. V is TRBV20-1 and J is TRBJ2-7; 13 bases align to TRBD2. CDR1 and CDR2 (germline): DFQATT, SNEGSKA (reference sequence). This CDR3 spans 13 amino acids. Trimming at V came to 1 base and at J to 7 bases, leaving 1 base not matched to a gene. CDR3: CSARAGLAGEQYL. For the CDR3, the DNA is TGCAGTGCTAGAGCGGGACTAGCGGGAGAGCAGTACTTG.

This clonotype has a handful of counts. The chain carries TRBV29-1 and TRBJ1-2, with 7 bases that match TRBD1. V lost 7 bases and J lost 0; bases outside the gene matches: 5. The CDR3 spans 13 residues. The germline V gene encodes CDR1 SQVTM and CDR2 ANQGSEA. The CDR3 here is CSDDGTANYGYTF. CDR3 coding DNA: TGCAGCGACGACGGGACAGCTAACTATGGCTACACCTTC.

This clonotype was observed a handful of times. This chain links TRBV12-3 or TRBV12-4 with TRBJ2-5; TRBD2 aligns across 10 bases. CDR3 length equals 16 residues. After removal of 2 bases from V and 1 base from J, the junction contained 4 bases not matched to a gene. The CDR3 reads CASSLSSGGIQETQYF. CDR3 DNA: TGTGCCAGCAGTTTATCTAGCGGGGGAATCCAAGAGACCCAGTACTTC.

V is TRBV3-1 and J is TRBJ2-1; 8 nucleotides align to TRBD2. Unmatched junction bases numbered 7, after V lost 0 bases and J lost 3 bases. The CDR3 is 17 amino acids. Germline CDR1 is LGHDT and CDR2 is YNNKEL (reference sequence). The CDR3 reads CASSQDISGGRYNEQFF. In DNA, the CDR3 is TGTGCCAGCAGCCAAGATATATCGGGAGGGCGCTACAATGAGCAGTTCTTC.

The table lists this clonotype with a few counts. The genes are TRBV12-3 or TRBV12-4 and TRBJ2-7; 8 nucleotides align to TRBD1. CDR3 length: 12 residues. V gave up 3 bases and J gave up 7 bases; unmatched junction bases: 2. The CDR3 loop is CASSFRTGEQYV. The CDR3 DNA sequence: TGTGCCAGCAGTTTCAGGACAGGGGAGCAGTACGTC.

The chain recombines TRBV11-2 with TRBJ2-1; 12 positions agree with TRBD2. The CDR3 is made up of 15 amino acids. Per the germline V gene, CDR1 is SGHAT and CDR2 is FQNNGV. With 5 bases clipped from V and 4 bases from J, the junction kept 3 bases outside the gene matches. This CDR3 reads CASSGLAGRYNEQFF. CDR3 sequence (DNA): TGTGCCAGCAGCGGACTAGCGGGGCGATACAATGAGCAGTTCTTC.

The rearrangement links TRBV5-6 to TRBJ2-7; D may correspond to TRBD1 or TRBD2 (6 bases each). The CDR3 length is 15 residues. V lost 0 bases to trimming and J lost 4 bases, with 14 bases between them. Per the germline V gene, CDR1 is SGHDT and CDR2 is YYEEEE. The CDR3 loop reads CASSLAGGPSYEQYV. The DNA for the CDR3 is TGTGCCAGCAGCTTGGCCGGGGGCCCGTCGTACGAGCAGTACGTC.

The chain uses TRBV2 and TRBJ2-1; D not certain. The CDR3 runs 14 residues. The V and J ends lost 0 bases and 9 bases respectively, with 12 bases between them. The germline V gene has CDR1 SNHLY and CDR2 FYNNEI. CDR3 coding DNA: TGTGCCAGCAGTGAAGCTGGGGTCCGAAGTGAGCAGTTCTTC. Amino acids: CASSEAGVRSEQFF.

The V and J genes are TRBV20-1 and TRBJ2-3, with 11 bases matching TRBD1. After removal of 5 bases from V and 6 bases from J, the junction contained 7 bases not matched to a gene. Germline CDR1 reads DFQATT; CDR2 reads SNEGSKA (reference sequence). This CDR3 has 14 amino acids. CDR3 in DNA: TGCAGTGCTTCTGGGACAGGGGGTATGGATACGCAGTATTTT. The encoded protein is CSASGTGGMDTQYF.

This chain's CDR3 is CASSEDRWGRTYEQYV. CDR3 nucleotide sequence: TGTGCCAGCAGTGAAGATCGTTGGGGAAGGACCTACGAGCAGTACGTC. The V call is TRBV2, the J call TRBJ2-7, with D unclear. The CDR3 spans 16 residues. V was cut by 1 base and J by 2 bases, with 15 bases left in between. Germline V CDR1 and CDR2: SNHLY, FYNNEI.

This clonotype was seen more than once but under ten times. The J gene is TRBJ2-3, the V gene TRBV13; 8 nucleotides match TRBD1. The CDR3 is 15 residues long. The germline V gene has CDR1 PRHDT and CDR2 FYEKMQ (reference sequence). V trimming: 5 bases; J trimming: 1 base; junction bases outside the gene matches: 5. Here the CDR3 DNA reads TGTGCCAGCAGCGCCGACAGGGGTGGCACAGATACGCAGTATTTT. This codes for CASSADRGGTDTQYF.

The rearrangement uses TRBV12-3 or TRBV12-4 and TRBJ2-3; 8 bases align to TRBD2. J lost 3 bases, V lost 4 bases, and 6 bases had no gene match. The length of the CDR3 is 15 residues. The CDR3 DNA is TGTGCCAGCAGTTACTCAGCGGGAGTAACAGATACGCAGTATTTT. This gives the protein CASSYSAGVTDTQYF.

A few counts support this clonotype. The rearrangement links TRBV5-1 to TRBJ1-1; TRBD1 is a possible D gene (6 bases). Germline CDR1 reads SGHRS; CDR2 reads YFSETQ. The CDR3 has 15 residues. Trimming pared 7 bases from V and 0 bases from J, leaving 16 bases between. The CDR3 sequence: CASARSWTVNTEAFF. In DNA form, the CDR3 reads TGCGCCAGCGCTAGATCCTGGACAGTGAACACTGAAGCTTTCTTT.

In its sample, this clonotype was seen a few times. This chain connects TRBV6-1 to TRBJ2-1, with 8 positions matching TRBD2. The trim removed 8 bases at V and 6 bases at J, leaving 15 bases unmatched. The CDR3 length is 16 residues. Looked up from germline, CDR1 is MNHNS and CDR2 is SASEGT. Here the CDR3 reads CASGSGGSGSFNEQFF. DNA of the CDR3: TGTGCCAGCGGCTCGGGGGGGAGCGGGAGTTTCAATGAGCAGTTCTTC.

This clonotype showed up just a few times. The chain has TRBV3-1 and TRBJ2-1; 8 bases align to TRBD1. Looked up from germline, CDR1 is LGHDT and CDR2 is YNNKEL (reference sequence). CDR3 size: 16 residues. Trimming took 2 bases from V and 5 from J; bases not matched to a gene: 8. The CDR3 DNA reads TGTGCCAGCAGCCAAACGGACAGGGTAAGGAACAATGAGCAGTTCTTC. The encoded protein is CASSQTDRVRNNEQFF.